The 6 T cell receptor beta chains given below trace back to one sample, sequenced in a study of shared clonotypes between healthy human individuals. Profiling relied on immunoSEQ multiplex PCR, and the TCRdb table lists in-frame clones only, not all of them. Altogether more than 2,000,000 clones are present, over 85% being singletons, with the ten largest covering 0.35% to 0.5%. Sequencing was performed on naive CD4+ T cells from PBMCs. Documented subset: CD45RA+ positively selected. Every receptor here comes from a man aged 18 to 30 in good health. Some clones in this sample may be carry-over from other donors' samples.

The gene calls are TRBV19 and TRBJ1-4; D unclear. Germline CDR1 reads LNHDA; CDR2 reads SQIVND (reference sequence). The ends were cut back, 4 bases at V and 8 bases at J, with 5 bases in the middle. This CDR3 is 11 amino acids long. This CDR3 is CASSTREKLFF. The CDR3 DNA reads TGTGCCAGTAGTACCCGGGAAAAACTGTTTTTT.

There are a few counts of this clone. The CDR3 DNA follows: TGTGCTAGTGCACCAGCGGGAGGGGGTGAGACCCAGTACTTC. Amino acid sequence: CASAPAGGGETQYF. The chain uses TRBV12-5 and TRBJ2-5, with TRBD2 matching 10 bases. V lost 7 bases, J lost 5 bases, and 7 bases stayed unmatched. Germline V gives CDR1 LGHNT, CDR2 FRNRAP. This CDR3 spans 14 amino acids.

On this clone itself: Other DNA sequences from this sample encode an identical CDR3 as well. V is TRBV2 and J is TRBJ2-7; TRBD1 agrees at 7 bases. V lost 3 bases to trimming and J lost 2 bases; unmatched junction nucleotides: 1. This CDR3 has 13 amino acids. Germline V gene data show CDR1 as SNHLY and CDR2 as FYNNEI. For the CDR3, the DNA is TGTGCCAGCAGTGATCAGGGGGCCTACGAGCAGTACTTC. It translates to CASSDQGAYEQYF.

A single count supports this clone. This chain connects TRBV11-2 to TRBJ2-3, with TRBD2 matching 7 bases. Germline V lookup: CDR1 SGHAT, CDR2 FQNNGV. The V segment lost 5 bases and the J segment 2 bases; nucleotides outside the gene matches: 10. The CDR3 loop spans 16 amino acids. CDR3 sequence reads: CASSMSSGGATDTQYF. CDR3 nucleotides: TGTGCCAGCAGCATGTCTAGCGGAGGGGCCACAGATACGCAGTATTTT.

The chain employs TRBV6-5 and TRBJ2-7; D possibly corresponds to TRBD1 (6 bases). Between the trimmed V and J ends, which lost 0 bases and 3 bases, there was a span of 12 bases. This CDR3 has 15 amino acids. CDR1 and CDR2 (germline): MNHEY, SVGAGI. The CDR3 DNA sequence: TGTGCCAGCAGTTACTCGAGTGCAGGGGTCTACGAGCAGTACTTC. Translating it yields CASSYSSAGVYEQYF.

As for this clone: Other nucleotide sequences in the sample specify the same CDR3. The V and J genes are TRBV18 and TRBJ2-1; TRBD1 agrees at 9 bases. The V and J ends lost 3 bases and 7 bases, in that order; junction bases with no gene match: 4. Germline CDR1 KGHSH, CDR2 LQKENI. The CDR3 consists of 14 residues. The CDR3: CASSPSTGGNEQFF. CDR3 coding DNA: TGTGCCAGCTCACCCTCGACAGGGGGTAATGAGCAGTTCTTC.